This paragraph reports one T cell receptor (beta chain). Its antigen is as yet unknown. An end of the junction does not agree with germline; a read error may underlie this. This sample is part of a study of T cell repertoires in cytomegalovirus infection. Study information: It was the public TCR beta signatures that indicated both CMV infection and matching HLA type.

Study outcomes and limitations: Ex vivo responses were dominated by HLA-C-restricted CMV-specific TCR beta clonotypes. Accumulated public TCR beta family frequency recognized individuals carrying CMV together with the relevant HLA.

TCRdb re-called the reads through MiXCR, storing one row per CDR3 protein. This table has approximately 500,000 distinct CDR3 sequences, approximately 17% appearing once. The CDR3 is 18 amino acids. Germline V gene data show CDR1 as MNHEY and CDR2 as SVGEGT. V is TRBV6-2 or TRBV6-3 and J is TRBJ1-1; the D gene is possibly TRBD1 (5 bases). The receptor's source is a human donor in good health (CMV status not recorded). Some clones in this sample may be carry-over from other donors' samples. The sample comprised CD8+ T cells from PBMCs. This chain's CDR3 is CARSYNRQNPAGNTEALF. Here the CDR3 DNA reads TGTGCCCGCAGTTACAATCGGCAGAACCCGGCAGGGAACACTGAAGCTTTATTT.